This T cell receptor beta chain was documented in a study of tissue T cells after allogeneic stem cell transplantation. On the study more broadly: Graft-versus-host disease patients received grafts, four unmodified and three CD34-selected to deplete T cells. Study results and limitations: Sampling depth was limited, and the cohort was small and clinically varied. Across patients, clones rarely overlapped, yet motif clusters were shared tissue-specifically.

The junction had 5 bases not matched to a gene; V was cut back by 3 bases and J by 3 bases. The CDR3 length is 15 residues. Germline V gene data show CDR1 as SGHTA and CDR2 as FQGNSA. A note on this clone: The target antigen is unknown.

Repertoires were generated with immunoSEQ multiplex PCR, while TCRdb's copy carries only in-frame clones and drops some. The sample includes some 28,000 clones, roughly 87% of them seen just once. The specimen comprised blood, sampled before transplantation. This TCR came from a woman aged 18-50 years who later had graft-versus-host disease after an allogeneic stem cell transplant. The V gene is TRBV7-2, the J gene TRBJ1-5; 7 nucleotides match TRBD1. The CDR3 region is CASSFDRAPNQPQHF. The CDR3, as DNA: TGTGCCAGCAGCTTTGACAGGGCACCCAATCAGCCCCAGCATTTT.